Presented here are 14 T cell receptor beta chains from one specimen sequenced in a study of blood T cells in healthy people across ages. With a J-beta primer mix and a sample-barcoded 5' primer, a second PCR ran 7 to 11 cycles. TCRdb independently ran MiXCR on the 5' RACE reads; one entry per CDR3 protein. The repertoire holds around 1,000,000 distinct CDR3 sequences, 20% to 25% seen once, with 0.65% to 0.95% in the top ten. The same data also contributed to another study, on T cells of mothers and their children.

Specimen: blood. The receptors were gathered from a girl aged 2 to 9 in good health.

CDR3 protein: CASSFQRQKLFF. Here the CDR3 DNA reads TGTGCCAGCAGTTTTCAGAGACAGAAACTGTTTTTT. This chain connects TRBV28 to TRBJ1-4; maybe TRBD1 (5 bases). Germline loops: CDR1 MDHEN, CDR2 SYDVKM. Trimming took 3 bases from V and 11 from J, leaving 10 bases between them. The CDR3 runs to 12 residues.

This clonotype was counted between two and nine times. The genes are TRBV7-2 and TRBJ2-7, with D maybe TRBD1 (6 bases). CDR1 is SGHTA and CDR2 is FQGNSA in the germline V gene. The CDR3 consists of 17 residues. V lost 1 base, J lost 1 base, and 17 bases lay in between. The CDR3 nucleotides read TGTGCCAGCAGCTTAGGAGCCGGGACAATAGATTCCTACGAGCAGTACTTC. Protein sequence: CASSLGAGTIDSYEQYF.

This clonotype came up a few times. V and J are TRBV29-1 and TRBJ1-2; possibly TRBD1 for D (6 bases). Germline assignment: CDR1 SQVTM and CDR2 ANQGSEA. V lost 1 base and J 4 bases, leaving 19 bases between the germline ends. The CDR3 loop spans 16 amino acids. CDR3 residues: CSVEGEPQGGTYGYTF. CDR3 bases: TGCAGCGTTGAAGGGGAACCACAGGGAGGAACCTATGGCTACACCTTC.

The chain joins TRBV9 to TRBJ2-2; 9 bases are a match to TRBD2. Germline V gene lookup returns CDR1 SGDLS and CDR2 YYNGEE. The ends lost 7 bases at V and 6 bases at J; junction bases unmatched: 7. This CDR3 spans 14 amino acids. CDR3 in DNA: TGTGCCAGCCGAGCGGGGGGAGCCCCCGGGGAGCTGTTTTTT. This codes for CASRAGGAPGELFF.

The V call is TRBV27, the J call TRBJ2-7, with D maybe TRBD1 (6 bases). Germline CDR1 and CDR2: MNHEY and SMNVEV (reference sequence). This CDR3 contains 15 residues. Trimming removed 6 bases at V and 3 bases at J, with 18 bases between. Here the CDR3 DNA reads TGTGCCAGCAGCCAAAACCGGGACACCCTCTACGAGCAGTACTTC. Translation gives CASSQNRDTLYEQYF.

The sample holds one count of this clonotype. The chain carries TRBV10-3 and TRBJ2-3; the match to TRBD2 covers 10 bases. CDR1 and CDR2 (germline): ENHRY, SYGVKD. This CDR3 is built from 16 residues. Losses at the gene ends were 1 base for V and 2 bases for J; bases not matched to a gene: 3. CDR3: CAISEYGLADTDTQYF. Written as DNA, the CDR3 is TGTGCCATCAGTGAGTACGGACTAGCGGACACAGATACGCAGTATTTT.

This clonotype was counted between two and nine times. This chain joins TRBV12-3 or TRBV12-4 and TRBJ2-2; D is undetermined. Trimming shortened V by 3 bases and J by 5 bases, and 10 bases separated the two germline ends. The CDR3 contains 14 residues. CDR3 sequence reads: CASSFEPRTGELFF. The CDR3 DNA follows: TGTGCCAGCAGTTTTGAGCCCAGAACCGGGGAGCTGTTTTTT.

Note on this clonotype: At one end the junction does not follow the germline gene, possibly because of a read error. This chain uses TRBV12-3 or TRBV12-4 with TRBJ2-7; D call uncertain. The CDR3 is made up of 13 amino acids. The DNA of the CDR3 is TGTGCCAGCAGTCCCCCAGGCTCCTACGGGCAGTACTTC. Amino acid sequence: CASSPPGSYGQYF.

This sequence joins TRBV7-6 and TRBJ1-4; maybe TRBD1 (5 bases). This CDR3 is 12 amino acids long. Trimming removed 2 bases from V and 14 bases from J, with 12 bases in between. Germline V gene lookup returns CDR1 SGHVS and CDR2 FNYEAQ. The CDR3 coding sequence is TGTGCCAGCAGCTTACAGGGTTCAGGGCTGTTTTTT. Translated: CASSLQGSGLFF. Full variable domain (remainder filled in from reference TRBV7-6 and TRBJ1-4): GAGVSQSPRYKVTKRGQDVALRCDPISGHVSLYWYRQALGQGPEFLTYFNYEAQQDKSGLPNDRFSAERPEGSISTLTIQRTEQRDSAMYRCASSLQGSGLFFGSGTQLSVL.

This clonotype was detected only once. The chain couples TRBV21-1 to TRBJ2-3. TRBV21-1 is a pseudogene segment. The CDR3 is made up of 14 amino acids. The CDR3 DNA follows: TGTGCCAGCGGAGCACCCGAATGCACAGATACGCAGTATTTT. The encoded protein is CASGAPECTDTQYF.

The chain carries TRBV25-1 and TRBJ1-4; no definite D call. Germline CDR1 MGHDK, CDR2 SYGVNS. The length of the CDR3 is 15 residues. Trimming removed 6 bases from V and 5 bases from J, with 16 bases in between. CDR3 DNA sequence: TGTGCCAGCAGCTTGGCACCAGTCGGAAATGAAAAACTGTTTTTT. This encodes CASSLAPVGNEKLFF.

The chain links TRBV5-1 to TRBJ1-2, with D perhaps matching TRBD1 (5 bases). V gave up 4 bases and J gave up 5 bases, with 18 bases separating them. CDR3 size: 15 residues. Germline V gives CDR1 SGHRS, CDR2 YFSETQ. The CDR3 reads CASSVGGAGLYGYTF. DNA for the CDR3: TGCGCCAGCAGCGTTGGCGGGGCAGGGCTATATGGCTACACCTTC.

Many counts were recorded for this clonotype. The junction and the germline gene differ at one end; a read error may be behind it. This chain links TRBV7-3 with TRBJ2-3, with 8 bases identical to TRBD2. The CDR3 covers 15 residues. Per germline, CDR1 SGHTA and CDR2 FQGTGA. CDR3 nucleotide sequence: TGCGCCAGCAGCTTGACGGGGGGGAGCACAGATACGCAGTATTTT. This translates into CASSLTGGSTDTQYF.

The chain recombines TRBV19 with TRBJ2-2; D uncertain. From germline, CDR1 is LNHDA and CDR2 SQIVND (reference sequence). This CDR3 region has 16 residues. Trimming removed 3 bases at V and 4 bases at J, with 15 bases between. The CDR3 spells CASSILGIGSTGELFF. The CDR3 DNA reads TGTGCCAGTAGTATTCTGGGAATCGGTTCCACCGGGGAGCTGTTTTTT.